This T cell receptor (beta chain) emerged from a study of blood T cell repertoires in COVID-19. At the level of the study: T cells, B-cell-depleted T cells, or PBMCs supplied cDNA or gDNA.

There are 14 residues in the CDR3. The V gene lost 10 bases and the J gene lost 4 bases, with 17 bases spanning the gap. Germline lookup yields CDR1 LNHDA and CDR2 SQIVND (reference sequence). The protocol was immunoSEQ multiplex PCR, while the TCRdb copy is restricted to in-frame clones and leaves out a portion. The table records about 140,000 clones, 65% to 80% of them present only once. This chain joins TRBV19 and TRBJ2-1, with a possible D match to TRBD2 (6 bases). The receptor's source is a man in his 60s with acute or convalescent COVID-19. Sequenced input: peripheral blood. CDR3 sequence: CATGTSKGYNEQFF. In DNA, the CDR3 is TGTGCCACCGGGACTTCTAAGGGTTACAATGAGCAGTTCTTC.